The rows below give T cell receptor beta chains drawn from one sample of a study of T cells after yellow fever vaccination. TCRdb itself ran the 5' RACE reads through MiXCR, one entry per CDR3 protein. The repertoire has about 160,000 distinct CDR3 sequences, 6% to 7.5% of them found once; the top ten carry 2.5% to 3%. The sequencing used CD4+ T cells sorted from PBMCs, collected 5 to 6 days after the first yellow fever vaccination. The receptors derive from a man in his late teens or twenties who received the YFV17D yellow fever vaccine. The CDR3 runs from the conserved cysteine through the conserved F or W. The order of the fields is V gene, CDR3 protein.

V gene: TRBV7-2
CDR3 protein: CASSFRVGNSPLHF

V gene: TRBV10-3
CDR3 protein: CALGATDTDTQYF

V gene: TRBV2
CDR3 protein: CASRAGQARDNEQFF

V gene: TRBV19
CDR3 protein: CASVPRGRPHNEQFF

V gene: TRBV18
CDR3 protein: CASSPGLADTQYF

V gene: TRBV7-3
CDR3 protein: CASSLTPDRAYTGELFF

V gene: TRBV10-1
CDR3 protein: CASSGESGELFF

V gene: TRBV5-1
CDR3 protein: CASSSRGPRNEQFF

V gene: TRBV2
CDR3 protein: CASSARGLSTDTQYF

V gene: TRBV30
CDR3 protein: CAWSQGVRSYGYTF

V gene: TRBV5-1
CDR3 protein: CASSLDLAGGSSYNEQFF

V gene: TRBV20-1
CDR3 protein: CSARDRGGPGTGELFF

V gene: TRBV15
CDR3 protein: CATSRVTRDNEQFF

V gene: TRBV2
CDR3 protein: CASSEGGPRNQPQHF

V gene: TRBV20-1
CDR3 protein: CSARDHRYYGYTF

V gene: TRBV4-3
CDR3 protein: CASSHPGPSNYGYTF

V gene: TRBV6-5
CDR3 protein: CASSYGTSGGNEQFF

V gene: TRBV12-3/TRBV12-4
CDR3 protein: CASRKGQGNTGELFF

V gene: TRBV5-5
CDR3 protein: CASTLTTGGQSVLTF

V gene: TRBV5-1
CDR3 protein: CASSLGGLIQETQYF

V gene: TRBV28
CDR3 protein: CASSLRQAYNSPLHF

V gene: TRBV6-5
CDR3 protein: CASSYSPGQGGYGYTF

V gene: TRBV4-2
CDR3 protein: CASSQVRGLQETQYF

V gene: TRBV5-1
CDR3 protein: CASSSGQLQETQYF

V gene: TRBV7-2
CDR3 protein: CASSLVPNTGELFF

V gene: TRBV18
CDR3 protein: CASSLDVDPQYF

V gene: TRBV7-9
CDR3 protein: CASSLTGPPTNEKLFF

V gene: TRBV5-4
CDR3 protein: CASSQGGAGQPQHF

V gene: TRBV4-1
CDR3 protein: CASSQDPTRPEEQYF

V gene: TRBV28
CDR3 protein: CASRPSLARRPGTDTQYF

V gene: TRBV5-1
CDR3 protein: CASSLARVGEQYF

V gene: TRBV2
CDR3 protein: CASSLSGQRGGEQYF

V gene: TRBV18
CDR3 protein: CASGNSGSYEQYF

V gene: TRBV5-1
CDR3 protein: CASSFRASQETQYF

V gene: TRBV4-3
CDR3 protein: CASSHLTGSNQPQHF

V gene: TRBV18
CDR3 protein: CASSYDRAGNTIYF